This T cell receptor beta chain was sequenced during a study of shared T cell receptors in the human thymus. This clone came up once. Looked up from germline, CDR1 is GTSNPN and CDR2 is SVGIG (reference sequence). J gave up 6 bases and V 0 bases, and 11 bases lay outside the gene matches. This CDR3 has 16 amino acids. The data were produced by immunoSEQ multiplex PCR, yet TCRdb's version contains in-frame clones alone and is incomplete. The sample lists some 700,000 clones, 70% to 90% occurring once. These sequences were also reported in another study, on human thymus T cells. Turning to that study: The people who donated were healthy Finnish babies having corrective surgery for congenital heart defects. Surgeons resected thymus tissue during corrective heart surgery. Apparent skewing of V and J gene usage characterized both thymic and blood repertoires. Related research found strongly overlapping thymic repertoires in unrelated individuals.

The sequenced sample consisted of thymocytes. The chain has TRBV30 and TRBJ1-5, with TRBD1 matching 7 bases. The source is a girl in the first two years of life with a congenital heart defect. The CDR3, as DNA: TGTGCCTGGAGTGTACCAATCGACAGGGCTATTCAGCCCCAGCATTTT. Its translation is CAWSVPIDRAIQPQHF.